The entry below gives a single T cell receptor (beta chain) sequence along with its context. The source of the sample is a study of Ad26.COV2.S vaccination and SARS-CoV-2 variants. Germline values: CDR1 SGHRS, CDR2 YFSETQ. The ends lost 3 bases at V and 0 bases at J; junction bases unmatched: 5. The CDR3 is 16 amino acids. Noted treatment: about 20 received Ad26.COV2.S at low or high dose, single or two shots; roughly five received placebo; per-sample allocation not given. Collection of samples fell on day 63 after the first vaccine or placebo injection. Some clones are missing from TCRdb's copy, which holds only in-frame ones; the method was immunoSEQ multiplex PCR. This sample has some 320,000 clones, with around 84% found just once.

The receptor was isolated from a person aged 18-60 years who received the Ad26.COV2.S COVID-19 vaccine or a placebo. This specimen was peripheral blood, taken in a trial of Ad26.COV2.S vaccine versus placebo. V usage is TRBV5-1 and J usage is TRBJ2-2; 7 bases line up with TRBD1. The CDR3 sequence is CASSYPTGSNTGELFF. CDR3 coding DNA: TGCGCCAGCAGCTACCCGACAGGGTCGAACACCGGGGAGCTGTTTTTT.